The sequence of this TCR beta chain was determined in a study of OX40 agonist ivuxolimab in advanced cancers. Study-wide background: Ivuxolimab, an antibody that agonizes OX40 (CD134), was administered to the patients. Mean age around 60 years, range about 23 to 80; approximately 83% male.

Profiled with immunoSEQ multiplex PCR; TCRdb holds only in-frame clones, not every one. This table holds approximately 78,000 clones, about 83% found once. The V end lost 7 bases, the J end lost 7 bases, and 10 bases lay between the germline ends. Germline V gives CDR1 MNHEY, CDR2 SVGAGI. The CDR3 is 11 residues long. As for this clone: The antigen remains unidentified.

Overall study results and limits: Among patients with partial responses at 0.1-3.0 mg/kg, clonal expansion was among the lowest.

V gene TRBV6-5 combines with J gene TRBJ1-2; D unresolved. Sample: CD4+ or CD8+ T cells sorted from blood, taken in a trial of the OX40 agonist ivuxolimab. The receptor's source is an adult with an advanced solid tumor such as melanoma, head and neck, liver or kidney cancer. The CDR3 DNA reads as TGTGCCAGCAACCCGGGAGGTGGCTACACCTTC. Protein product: CASNPGGGYTF.